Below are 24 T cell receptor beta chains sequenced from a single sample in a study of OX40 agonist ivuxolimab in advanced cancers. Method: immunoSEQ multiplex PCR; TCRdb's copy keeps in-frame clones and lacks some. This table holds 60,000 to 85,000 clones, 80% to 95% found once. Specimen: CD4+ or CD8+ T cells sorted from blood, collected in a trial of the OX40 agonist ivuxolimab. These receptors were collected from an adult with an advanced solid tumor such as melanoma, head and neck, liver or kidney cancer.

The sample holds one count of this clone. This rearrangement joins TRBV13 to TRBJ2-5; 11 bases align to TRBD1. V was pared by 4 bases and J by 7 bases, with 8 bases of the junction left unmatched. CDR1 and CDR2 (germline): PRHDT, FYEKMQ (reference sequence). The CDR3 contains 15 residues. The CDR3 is CASSSSGQGVRTQYF. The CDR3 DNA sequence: TGTGCCAGCAGCTCTTCGGGACAGGGGGTTAGGACCCAGTACTTC. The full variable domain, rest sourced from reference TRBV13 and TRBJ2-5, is AAGVIQSPRHLIKEKRETATLKCYPIPRHDTVYWYQQGPGQDPQFLISFYEKMQSDKGSIPDRFSAQQFSDYHSELNMSSLELGDSALYFCASSSSGQGVRTQYFGPGTRLLVL.

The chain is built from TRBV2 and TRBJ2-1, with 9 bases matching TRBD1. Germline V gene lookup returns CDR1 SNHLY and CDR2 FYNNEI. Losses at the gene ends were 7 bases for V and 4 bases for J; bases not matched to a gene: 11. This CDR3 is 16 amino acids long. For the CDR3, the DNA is TGTGCCAGCACTTTGTCGGGGGGACAGGGATACAATGAGCAGTTCTTC. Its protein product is CASTLSGGQGYNEQFF.

CDR3 in amino acids: CASSQDDMGQANDEQFF. CDR3 sequence (DNA): TGTGCCAGCAGCCAGGACGACATGGGACAGGCTAACGATGAGCAGTTCTTC. The V gene is TRBV4-2, the J gene TRBJ2-1, with 8 bases lining up with TRBD1. The CDR3 is 17 residues long. Germline loops: CDR1 LGHNA, CDR2 YNFKEQ. Trimming cost V 3 bases and J 8 bases; bases outside gene matches: 15.

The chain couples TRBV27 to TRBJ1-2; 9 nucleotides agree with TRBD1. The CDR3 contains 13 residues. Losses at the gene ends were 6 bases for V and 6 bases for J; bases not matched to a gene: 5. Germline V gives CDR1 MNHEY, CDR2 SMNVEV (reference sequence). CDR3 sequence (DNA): TGTGCCAGCAGCTTCGGGACAGGGAATGGCTACACCTTC. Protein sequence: CASSFGTGNGYTF.

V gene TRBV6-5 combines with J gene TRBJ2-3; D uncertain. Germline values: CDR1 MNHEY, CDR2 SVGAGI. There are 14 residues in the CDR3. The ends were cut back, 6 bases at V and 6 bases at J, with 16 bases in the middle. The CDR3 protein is CASSPTSPGDTQYF. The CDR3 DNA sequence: TGTGCCAGCAGCCCCACATCTCCTGGGGATACGCAGTATTTT.

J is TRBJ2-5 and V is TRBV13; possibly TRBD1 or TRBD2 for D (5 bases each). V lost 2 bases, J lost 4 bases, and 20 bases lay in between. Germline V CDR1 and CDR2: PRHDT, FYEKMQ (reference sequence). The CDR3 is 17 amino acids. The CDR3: CASSLNPGRELGETQYF. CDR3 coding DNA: TGTGCCAGCAGCTTAAACCCAGGCAGGGAGTTAGGAGAGACCCAGTACTTC.

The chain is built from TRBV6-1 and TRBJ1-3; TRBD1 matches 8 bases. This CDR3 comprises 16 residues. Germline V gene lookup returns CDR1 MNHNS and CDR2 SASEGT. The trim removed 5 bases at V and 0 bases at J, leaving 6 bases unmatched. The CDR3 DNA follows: TGTGCCAGCAGTCAAGAGGGACAGGACTCTGGAAACACCATATATTTT. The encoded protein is CASSQEGQDSGNTIYF.

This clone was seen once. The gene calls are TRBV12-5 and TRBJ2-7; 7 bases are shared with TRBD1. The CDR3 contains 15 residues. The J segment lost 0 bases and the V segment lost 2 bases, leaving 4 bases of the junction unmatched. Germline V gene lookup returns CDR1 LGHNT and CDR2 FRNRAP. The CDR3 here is CASGLPTGRSYEQYF. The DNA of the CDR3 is TGTGCTAGTGGTTTGCCGACAGGGCGCTCCTACGAGCAGTACTTC.

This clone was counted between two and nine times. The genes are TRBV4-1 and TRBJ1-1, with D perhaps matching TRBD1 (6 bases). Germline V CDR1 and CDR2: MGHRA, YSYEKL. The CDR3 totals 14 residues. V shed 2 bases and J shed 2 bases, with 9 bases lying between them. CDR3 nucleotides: TGCGCCAGCAGCCAACCGGACAGTAACACTGAAGCTTTCTTT. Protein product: CASSQPDSNTEAFF.

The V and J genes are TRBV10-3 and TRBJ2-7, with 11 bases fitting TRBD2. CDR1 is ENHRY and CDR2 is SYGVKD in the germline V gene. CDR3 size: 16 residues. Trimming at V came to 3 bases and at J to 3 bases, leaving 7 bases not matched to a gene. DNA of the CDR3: TGTGCCATCAGTGACCCGACTAGCGGGGACCTCTACGAGCAGTACTTC. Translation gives CAISDPTSGDLYEQYF.

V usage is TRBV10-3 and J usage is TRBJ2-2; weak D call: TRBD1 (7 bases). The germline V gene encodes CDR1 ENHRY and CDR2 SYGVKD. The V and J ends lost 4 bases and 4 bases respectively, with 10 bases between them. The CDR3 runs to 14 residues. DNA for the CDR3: TGTGCCATCAGTGTCCAGGGGGGCACCGGGGAGCTGTTTTTT. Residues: CAISVQGGTGELFF.

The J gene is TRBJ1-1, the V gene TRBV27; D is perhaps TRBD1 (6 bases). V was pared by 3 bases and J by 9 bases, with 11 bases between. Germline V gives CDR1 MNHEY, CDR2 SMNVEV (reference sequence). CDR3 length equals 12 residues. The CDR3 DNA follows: TGTGCCAGCAGTTTCGTCGGGGGGCAAGCTTTCTTT. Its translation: CASSFVGGQAFF.

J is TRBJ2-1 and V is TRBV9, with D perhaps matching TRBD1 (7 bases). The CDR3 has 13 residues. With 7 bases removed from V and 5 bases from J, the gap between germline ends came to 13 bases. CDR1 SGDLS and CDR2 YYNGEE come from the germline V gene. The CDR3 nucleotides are TGTGCCAGCCAGGGGGGCGTTCACAATGAGCAGTTCTTC. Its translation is CASQGGVHNEQFF.

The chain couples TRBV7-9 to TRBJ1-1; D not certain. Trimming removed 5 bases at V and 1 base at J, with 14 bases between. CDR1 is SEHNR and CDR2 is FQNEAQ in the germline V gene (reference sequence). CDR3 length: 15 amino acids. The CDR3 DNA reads TGTGCCAGCAGCCCCCGGGATCTGAGGAACACTGAAGCTTTCTTT. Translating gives CASSPRDLRNTEAFF.

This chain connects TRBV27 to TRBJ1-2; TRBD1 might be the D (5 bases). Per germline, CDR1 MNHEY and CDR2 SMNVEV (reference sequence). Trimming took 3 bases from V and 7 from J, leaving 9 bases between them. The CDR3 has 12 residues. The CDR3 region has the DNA TGTGCCAGCAGTTTCGGGGGGGGTGGCTACACCTTC. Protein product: CASSFGGGGYTF.

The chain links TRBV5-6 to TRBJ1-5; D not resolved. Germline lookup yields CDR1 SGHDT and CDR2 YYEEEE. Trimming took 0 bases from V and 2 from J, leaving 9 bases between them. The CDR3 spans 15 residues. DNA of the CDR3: TGTGCCAGCAGCTTGGGGGGAGAGGGCAATCAGCCCCAGCATTTT. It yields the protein CASSLGGEGNQPQHF.

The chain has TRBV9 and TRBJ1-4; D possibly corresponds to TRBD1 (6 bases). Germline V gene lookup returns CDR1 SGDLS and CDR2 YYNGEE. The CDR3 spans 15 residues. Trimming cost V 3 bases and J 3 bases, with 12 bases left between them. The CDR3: CASSGGGSPNEKLFF. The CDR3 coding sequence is TGTGCCAGCAGCGGAGGGGGGAGCCCTAATGAAAAACTGTTTTTT. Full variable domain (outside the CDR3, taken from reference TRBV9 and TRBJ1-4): DSGVTQTPKHLITATGQRVTLRCSPRSGDLSVYWYQQSLDQGLQFLIQYYNGEERAKGNILERFSAQQFPDLHSELNLSSLELGDSALYFCASSGGGSPNEKLFFGSGTQLSVL.

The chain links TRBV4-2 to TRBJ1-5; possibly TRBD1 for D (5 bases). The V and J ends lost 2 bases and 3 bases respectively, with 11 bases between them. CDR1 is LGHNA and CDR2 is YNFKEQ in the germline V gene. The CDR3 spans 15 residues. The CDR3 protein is CASSQNQGNNQPQHF. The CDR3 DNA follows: TGTGCCAGCAGCCAAAATCAGGGAAACAATCAGCCCCAGCATTTT.

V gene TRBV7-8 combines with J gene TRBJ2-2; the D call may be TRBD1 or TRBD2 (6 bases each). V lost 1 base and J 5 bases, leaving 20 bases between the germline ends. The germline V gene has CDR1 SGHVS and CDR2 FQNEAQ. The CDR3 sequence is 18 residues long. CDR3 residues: CASSLGVIGGLQTGELFF. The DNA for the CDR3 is TGTGCCAGCAGCTTAGGCGTGATCGGGGGCTTACAAACCGGGGAGCTGTTTTTT.

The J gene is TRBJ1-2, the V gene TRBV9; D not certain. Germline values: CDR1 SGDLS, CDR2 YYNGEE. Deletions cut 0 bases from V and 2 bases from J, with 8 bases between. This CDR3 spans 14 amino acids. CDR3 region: CASSVAGGNYGYTF. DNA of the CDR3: TGTGCCAGCAGCGTAGCAGGTGGGAACTATGGCTACACCTTC.

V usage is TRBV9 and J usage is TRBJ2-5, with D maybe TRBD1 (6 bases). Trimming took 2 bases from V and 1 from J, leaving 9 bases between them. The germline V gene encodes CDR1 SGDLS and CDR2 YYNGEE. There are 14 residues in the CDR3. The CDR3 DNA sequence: TGTGCCAGCAGCGTGGGACATTCCCAAGAGACCCAGTACTTC. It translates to CASSVGHSQETQYF.

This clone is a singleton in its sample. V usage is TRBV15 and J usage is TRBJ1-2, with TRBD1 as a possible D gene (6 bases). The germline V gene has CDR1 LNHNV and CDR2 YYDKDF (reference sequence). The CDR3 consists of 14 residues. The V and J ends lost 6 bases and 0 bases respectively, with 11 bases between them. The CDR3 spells CATSPQGANYGYTF. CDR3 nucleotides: TGTGCCACCAGTCCACAGGGCGCTAACTATGGCTACACCTTC.

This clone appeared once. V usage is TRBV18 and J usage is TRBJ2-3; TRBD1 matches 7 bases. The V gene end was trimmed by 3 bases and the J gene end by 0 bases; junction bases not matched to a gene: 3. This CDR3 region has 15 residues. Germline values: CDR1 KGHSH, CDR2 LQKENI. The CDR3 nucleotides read TGTGCCAGCTCACCCGGACAGGCTAGCACAGATACGCAGTATTTT. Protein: CASSPGQASTDTQYF.

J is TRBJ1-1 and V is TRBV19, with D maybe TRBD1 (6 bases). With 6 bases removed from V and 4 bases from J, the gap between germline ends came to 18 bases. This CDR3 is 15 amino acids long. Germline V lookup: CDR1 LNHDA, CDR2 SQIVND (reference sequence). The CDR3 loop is CASRTLWTETTEAFF. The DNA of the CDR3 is TGTGCCAGTAGAACCCTGTGGACAGAGACCACTGAAGCTTTCTTT.